The 5 T cell receptor beta chains listed next were all sequenced from one sample in a study of T cells after yellow fever vaccination. TCRdb redid the calling of the 5' RACE reads with MiXCR, one entry per CDR3 protein. The sample gives about 360,000 distinct CDR3 sequences, roughly 6.1% of which show up once; approximately 15% is in the top ten. The sample was PBMCs, taken 5 days after the yellow fever booster vaccination. The source of these receptors is a man aged 30-40 years who received the YFV17D yellow fever vaccine.

At least ten counts were recorded for this clonotype. V gene TRBV3-1 combines with J gene TRBJ1-2, with a tentative D call TRBD1 (5 bases). Trimming removed 3 bases at V and 3 bases at J, with 8 bases between. CDR3 size: 13 residues. Germline lookup yields CDR1 LGHDT and CDR2 YNNKEL (reference sequence). The CDR3 bases are TGTGCCAGCAGCCAGGGGCAGTACTATGGCTACACCTTC. It codes for CASSQGQYYGYTF.

This clonotype appeared a few times. This rearrangement joins TRBV6-5 to TRBJ2-4; no firm D call. CDR3 length: 15 amino acids. The germline gives CDR1 MNHEY, CDR2 SVGAGI. V shed 2 bases and J shed 7 bases, with 15 bases lying between them. CDR3 sequence (DNA): TGTGCCAGCAGTTACGTCACAAGTACCCCCAACATTCAGTACTTC. This sequence encodes CASSYVTSTPNIQYF.

This clonotype was found a few times. This sequence joins TRBV6-5 and TRBJ2-7; D call uncertain. Germline CDR1 and CDR2: MNHEY and SVGAGI. Between the trimmed V and J ends, which lost 7 bases and 7 bases, there was a span of 14 bases. The CDR3 length is 12 residues. The CDR3 nucleotides read TGTGCCAGCACCAATTCAGCTGGTGAGCAGTACTTC. It specifies CASTNSAGEQYF.

A few counts support this clonotype. This chain uses TRBV15 with TRBJ2-7; TRBD1 might be the D (5 bases). Germline CDR1 reads LNHNV; CDR2 reads YYDKDF (reference sequence). The CDR3 consists of 14 residues. V lost 5 bases and J lost 2, with 13 bases in between. The CDR3 bases are TGTGCCACCAGCTCGAATACAGGAACCTACGAGCAGTACTTC. This encodes CATSSNTGTYEQYF.

This chain uses TRBV20-1 with TRBJ2-7, with 11 positions matching TRBD2. CDR3 length: 13 residues. Trimming at V came to 3 bases and at J to 7 bases, leaving 5 bases not matched to a gene. The germline V gene encodes CDR1 DFQATT and CDR2 SNEGSKA (reference sequence). The CDR3 sequence is CSARVAGGREQYF. DNA of the CDR3: TGCAGTGCTAGGGTAGCGGGAGGGCGGGAGCAGTACTTC.